The rows below give T cell receptor beta chains drawn from one sample of a study of PD-1 blockade in classical Hodgkin lymphoma. The method was immunoSEQ multiplex PCR; TCRdb's version includes in-frame clones alone and lacks a portion of them. The repertoire holds around 45,000 clones, with roughly 70% as singletons. The sequenced sample was peripheral blood mononuclear cells (PBMCs), obtained before the second cycle of nivolumab. The receptors derive from a human donor with classical Hodgkin lymphoma. The CDR3 runs from the conserved cysteine through the conserved F or W. Each record gives: clone size, V gene, CDR3 length, D gene, J gene, CDR3 DNA, CDR3 protein. A D gene is named only where the DNA matches it firmly. Only some rows state a clone size, as once, few, many or a class for expanded clones.

>NA|TRBV7-2|16|TRBD1|TRBJ1-1
TGTGCCAGCAGCTTCTCCGGGACAGGGATGAACACTGAAGCTTTCTTT
CASSFSGTGMNTEAFF
>once|TRBV18|13|NA|TRBJ1-6
TGTGCCAGCTCACCGTCTCCCGGCTCACCCCTCCACTTT
CASSPSPGSPLHF
>NA|TRBV25-1|11|NA|TRBJ1-1
TGTGCCAGCAGGATCGCGGGGCAGGATTTCTTT
CASRIAGQDFF
>NA|TRBV9|11|NA|TRBJ2-2
TGTGCCAGCAGCGTTTCCGGGGAGCTGTTTTTT
CASSVSGELFF
>NA|TRBV28|12|NA|TRBJ2-7
TGTGCCAGCAGTTTGAGCTCCTACGAGCAGTACTTC
CASSLSSYEQYF
>NA|TRBV19|14|TRBD1|TRBJ1-1
TGTGCCAGTAGTTTAGGGACAGGGATCGCTGAAGCTTTCTTT
CASSLGTGIAEAFF
>NA|TRBV6-1|14|NA|TRBJ1-5
TGTGCCAGCTCCCAGGACACGATCAATCAGCCCCAGCATTTT
CASSQDTINQPQHF
>NA|TRBV7-3|15|NA|TRBJ2-5
TGTGCCAGCAGCTTAGTAGGCGGAATCCAAGAGACCCAGTACTTC
CASSLVGGIQETQYF
>NA|TRBV7-9|11|NA|TRBJ2-7
TGTGCCAGCACCCTCTCAAACGAGCAGTACTTC
CASTLSNEQYF
>NA|TRBV28|15|TRBD2|TRBJ2-7
TGTGCCAGCAGTTTAGGGACTAGCGCGACCTACGAGCAGTACTTC
CASSLGTSATYEQYF
>once|TRBV27|16|NA|TRBJ2-7
TGTGCCAGCAGTTTCCTCCGGGGCAGATTGTCCTACGAGCAGTACTTC
CASSFLRGRLSYEQYF
>NA|TRBV5-4|14|TRBD1|TRBJ1-2
TGTGCCAGCAGCTCCTTTCACCGGGACAGTGGCTACACCTTC
CASSSFHRDSGYTF
>NA|TRBV7-9|17|NA|TRBJ2-3
TGTGCCAGCAGCTCCCCCAGGGAAGGAACTTGGACAGATACGCAGTATTTT
CASSSPREGTWTDTQYF
>NA|TRBV11-1|13|NA|TRBJ2-3
TGTGCCAGCAGCGGGAGGCTTGGAGGCACGCAGTATTTT
CASSGRLGGTQYF
>NA|TRBV6-6|16|TRBD2|TRBJ2-7
TGTGCCAGCAGTTACTCAAGACTAGCGGGGGCCTACGAGCAGTACTTC
CASSYSRLAGAYEQYF
>few|TRBV14|14|TRBD1|TRBJ2-7
TGTGCCAGCAGCCCGGGACAGGGACCCTACGAGCAGTACTTC
CASSPGQGPYEQYF
>NA|TRBV7-8|17|NA|TRBJ2-7
TGTGCCAGCAGCTTAGAGGTGGGTGGGGGACCGGTGTACGAGCAGTACTTC
CASSLEVGGGPVYEQYF
>NA|TRBV4-2|15|NA|TRBJ2-7
TGTGCCAGCAGCCAAGAAAGGGGGGCAGGCTACGAGCAGTACTTC
CASSQERGAGYEQYF